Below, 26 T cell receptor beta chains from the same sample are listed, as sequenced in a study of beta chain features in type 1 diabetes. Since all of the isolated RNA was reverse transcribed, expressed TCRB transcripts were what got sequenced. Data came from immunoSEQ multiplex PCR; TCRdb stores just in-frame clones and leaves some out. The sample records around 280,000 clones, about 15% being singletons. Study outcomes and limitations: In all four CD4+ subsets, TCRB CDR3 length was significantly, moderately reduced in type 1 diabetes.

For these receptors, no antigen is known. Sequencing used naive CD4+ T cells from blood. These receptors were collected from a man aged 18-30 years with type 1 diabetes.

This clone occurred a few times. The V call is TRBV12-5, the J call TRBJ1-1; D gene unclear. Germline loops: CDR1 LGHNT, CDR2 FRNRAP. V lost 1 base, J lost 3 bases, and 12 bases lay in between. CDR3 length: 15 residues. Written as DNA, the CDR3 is TGTGCTAGTGGTTTGGCGGGCCGGGGTGACACTGAAGCTTTCTTT. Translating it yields CASGLAGRGDTEAFF.

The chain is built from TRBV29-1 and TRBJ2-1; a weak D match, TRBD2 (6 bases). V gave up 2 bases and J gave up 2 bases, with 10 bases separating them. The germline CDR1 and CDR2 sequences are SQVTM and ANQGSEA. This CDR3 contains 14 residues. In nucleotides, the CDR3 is TGCAGCGTTGAACGCTGGGAGGCCTACAATGAGCAGTTCTTC. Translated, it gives CSVERWEAYNEQFF.

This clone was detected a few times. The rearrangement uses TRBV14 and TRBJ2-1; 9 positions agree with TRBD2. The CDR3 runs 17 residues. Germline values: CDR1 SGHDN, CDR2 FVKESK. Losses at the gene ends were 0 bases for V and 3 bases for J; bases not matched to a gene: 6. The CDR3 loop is CASSQDRSSGIYNEQFF. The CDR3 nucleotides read TGTGCCAGCAGCCAAGATCGTTCTAGCGGGATCTACAATGAGCAGTTCTTC.

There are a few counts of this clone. The CDR3 protein is CASSLRVVAGYTF. CDR3 coding DNA: TGTGCCAGCAGTTTAAGAGTCGTCGCTGGCTACACCTTC. This sequence joins TRBV28 and TRBJ1-2; no clear D. The V end lost 2 bases, the J end lost 7 bases, and 11 bases lay between the germline ends. The CDR3 is 13 amino acids. The germline V gene encodes CDR1 MDHEN and CDR2 SYDVKM.

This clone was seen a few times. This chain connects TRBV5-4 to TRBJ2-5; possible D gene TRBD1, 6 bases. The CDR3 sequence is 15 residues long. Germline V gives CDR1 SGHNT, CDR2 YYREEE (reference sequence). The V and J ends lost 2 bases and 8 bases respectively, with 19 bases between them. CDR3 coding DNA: TGTGCCAGCAGCTTAGGGGGTTACTGGGAAGGAACCCAGTACTTC. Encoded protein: CASSLGGYWEGTQYF.

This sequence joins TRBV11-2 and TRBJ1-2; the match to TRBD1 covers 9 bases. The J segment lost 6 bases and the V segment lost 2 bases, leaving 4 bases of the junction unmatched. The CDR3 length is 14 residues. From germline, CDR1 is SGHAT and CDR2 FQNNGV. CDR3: CASSLIGTGNGYTF. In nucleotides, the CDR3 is TGTGCCAGCAGCTTAATTGGGACAGGGAATGGCTACACCTTC.

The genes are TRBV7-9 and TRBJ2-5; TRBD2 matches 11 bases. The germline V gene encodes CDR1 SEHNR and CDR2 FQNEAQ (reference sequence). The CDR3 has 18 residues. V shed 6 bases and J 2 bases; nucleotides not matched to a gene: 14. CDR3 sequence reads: CASSRTQTSGERQETQYF. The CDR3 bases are TGTGCCAGCAGTCGTACCCAGACTAGCGGGGAAAGGCAAGAGACCCAGTACTTC.

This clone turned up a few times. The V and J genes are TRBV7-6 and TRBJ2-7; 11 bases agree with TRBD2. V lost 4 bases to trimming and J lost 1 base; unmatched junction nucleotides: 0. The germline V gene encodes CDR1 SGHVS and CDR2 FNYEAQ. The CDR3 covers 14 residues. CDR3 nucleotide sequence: TGTGCCAGCAGCTGGACTAGCGGGTCCTACGAGCAGTACTTC. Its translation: CASSWTSGSYEQYF. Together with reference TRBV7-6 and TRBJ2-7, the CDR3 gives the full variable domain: GAGVSQSPRYKVTKRGQDVALRCDPISGHVSLYWYRQALGQGPEFLTYFNYEAQQDKSGLPNDRFSAERPEGSISTLTIQRTEQRDSAMYRCASSWTSGSYEQYFGPGTRLTVT.

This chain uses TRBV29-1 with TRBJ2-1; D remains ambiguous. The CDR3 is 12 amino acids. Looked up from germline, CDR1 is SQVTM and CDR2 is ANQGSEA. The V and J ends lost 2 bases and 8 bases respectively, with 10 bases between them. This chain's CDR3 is CSVETPTDEQFF. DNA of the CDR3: TGCAGCGTTGAAACCCCTACAGATGAGCAGTTCTTC.

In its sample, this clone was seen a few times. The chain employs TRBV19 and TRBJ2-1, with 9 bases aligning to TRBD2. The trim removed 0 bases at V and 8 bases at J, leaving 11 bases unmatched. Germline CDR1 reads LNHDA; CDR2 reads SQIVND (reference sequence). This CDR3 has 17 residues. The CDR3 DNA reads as TGTGCCAGTAGTATAGATAATTTTAGCGGGAGTGTCCATGAGCAGTTCTTC. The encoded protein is CASSIDNFSGSVHEQFF.

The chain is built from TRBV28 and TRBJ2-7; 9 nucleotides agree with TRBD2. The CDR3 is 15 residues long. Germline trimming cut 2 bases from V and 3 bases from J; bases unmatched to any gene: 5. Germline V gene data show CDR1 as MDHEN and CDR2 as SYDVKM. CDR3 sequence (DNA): TGTGCCAGCAGTTTAGGCGGGAGGGCGTTCTACGAGCAGTACTTC. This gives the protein CASSLGGRAFYEQYF.

CDR3 nucleotide sequence: TGTGCCAGCAGTCTCGGTGGCTACGAGCAGTACTTC. Translation gives CASSLGGYEQYF. The chain joins TRBV27 to TRBJ2-7; no clear D gene. Deletions cut 5 bases from V and 3 bases from J, with 8 bases between. The CDR3 sequence is 12 residues long. Looked up from germline, CDR1 is MNHEY and CDR2 is SMNVEV (reference sequence).

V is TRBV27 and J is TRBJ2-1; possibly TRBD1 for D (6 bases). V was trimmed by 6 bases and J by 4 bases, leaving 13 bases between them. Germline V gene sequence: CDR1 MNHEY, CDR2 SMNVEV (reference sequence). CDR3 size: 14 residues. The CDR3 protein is CASRMEDRYNEQFF. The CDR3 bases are TGTGCCAGCAGGATGGAAGACAGGTACAATGAGCAGTTCTTC.

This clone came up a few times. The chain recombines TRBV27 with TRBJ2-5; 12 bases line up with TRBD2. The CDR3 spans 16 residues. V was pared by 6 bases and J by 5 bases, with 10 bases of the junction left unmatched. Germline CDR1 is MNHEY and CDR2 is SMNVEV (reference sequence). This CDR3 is CASSLLAGGLQETQYF. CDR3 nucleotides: TGTGCCAGCAGCCTACTAGCGGGGGGCCTCCAGGAGACCCAGTACTTC.

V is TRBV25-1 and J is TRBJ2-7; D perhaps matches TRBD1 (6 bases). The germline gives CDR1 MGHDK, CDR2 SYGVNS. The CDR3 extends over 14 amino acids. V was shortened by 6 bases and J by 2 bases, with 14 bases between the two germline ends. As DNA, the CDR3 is TGTGCCAGCAGACGGGACACCTATCCCTACGAGCAGTACTTC. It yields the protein CASRRDTYPYEQYF.

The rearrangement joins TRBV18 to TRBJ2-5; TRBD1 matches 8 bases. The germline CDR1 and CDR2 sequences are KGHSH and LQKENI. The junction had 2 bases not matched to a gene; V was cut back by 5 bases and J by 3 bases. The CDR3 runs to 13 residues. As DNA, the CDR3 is TGTGCCAGCTCATCAGGGGGCGAAGAGACCCAGTACTTC. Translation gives CASSSGGEETQYF.

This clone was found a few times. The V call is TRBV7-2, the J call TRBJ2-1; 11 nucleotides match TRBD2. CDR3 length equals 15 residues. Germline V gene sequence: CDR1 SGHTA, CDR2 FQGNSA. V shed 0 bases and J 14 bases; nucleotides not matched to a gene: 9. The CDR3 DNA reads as TGTGCCAGCAGCTTAGCGACTAGCGGGAAGGTCGGGAAGTTCTTC. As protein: CASSLATSGKVGKFF. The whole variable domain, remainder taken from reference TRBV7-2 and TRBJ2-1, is GAGVSQSPSNKVTEKGKDVELRCDPISGHTALYWYRQSLGQGLEFLIYFQGNSAPDKSGLPSDRFSAERTGGSVSTLTIQRTQQEDSAVYLCASSLATSGKVGKFFGPGTRLTVL.

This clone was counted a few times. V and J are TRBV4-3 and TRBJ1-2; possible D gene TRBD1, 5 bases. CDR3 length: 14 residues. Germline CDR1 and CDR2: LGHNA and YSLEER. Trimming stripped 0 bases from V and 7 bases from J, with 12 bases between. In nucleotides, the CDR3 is TGCGCCAGCAGCCAAGATTGGGGGGATCGTGGCTACACCTTC. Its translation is CASSQDWGDRGYTF.

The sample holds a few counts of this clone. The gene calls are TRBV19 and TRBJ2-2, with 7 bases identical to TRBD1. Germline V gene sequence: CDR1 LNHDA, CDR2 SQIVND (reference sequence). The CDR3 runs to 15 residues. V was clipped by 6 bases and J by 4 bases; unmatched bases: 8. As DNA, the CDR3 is TGTGCCAGTAGGTACAGGGGCAGTTTCACCGGGGAGCTGTTTTTT. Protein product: CASRYRGSFTGELFF.

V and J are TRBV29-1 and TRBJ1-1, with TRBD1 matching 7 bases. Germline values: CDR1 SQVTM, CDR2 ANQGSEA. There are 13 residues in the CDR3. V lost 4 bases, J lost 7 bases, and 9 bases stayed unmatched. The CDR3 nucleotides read TGCAGCGTTGTAAGGGGGCTTTTGGGTGAAGCTTTCTTT. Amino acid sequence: CSVVRGLLGEAFF.

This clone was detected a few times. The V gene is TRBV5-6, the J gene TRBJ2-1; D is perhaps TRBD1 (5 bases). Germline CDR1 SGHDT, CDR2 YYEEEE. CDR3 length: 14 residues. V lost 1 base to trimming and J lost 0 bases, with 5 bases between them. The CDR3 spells CASSLRGSYNEQFF. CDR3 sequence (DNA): TGTGCCAGCAGCTTGAGGGGCTCCTACAATGAGCAGTTCTTC.

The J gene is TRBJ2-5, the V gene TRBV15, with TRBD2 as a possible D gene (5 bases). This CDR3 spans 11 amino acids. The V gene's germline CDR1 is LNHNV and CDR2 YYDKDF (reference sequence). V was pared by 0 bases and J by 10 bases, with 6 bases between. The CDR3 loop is CATSRDRDQYF. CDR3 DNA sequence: TGTGCCACCAGCAGAGATCGGGACCAGTACTTC.

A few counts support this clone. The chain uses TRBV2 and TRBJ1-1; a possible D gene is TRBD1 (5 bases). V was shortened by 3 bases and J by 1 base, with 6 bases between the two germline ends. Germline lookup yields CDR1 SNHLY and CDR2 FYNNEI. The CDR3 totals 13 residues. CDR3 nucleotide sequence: TGTGCCAGCAGTGATCAGGGGAACACTGAAGCTTTCTTT. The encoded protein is CASSDQGNTEAFF.

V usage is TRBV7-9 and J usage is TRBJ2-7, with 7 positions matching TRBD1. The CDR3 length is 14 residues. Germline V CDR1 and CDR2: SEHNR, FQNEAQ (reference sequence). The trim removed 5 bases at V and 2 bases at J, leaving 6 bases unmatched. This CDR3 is CASSLTGIPYEQYF. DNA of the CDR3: TGTGCCAGCAGCCTGACAGGGATCCCCTACGAGCAGTACTTC.

The CDR3 here is CASASGGSSNQPQHF. CDR3 nucleotides: TGTGCCAGCGCTTCGGGGGGCAGCAGCAATCAGCCCCAGCATTTT. The gene calls are TRBV19 and TRBJ1-5; D might be TRBD1 (6 bases). CDR1 and CDR2 (germline): LNHDA, SQIVND (reference sequence). Trimming took off 9 bases at V and 1 base at J, with 16 bases between the two ends. The CDR3 totals 15 residues.

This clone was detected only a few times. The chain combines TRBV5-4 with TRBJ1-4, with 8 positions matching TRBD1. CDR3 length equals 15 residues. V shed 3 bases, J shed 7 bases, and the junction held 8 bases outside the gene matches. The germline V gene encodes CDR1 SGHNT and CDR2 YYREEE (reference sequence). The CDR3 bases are TGTGCCAGCAGCTCACCGGGACAGGAGAGTGAAAAACTGTTTTTT. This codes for CASSSPGQESEKLFF.